Here is one T cell receptor beta chain with its context. The ends lost 2 bases at V and 2 bases at J; junction bases unmatched: 1. This CDR3 has 15 residues. CDR1 is MNHEY, CDR2 SMNVEV, per germline (reference sequence). The protocol was immunoSEQ multiplex PCR, while the TCRdb copy is restricted to in-frame clones and leaves out a portion. The sample lists some 150,000 clones; around 94% were seen once. This specimen comes from a study of control samples from healthy donors and cancer patients. The chain employs TRBV27 and TRBJ2-2; 8 bases agree with TRBD1. Sample: PBMCs. This receptor was taken from a man in his fifties or sixties with colorectal cancer. The CDR3 sequence is CASSLGQGNTGELFF. The CDR3 DNA reads TGTGCCAGCAGTTTAGGACAGGGTAACACCGGGGAGCTGTTTTTT.